This passage covers 2 T cell receptor beta chains from one sample sequenced in a study of regulatory T cells in long-lasting Graves disease. Time point defined: persistent/refractory GD, antithyroid drugs over 5 years with positive TRAb. The TCR library used RNA extracted from PBMCs. TCR beta libraries were built with iRepertoire HTBI primers and Arm-PCR of CDR3 regions. TCRdb re-derived calls from the multiplex PCR reads in MiXCR, one entry per CDR3 protein. Of over 350,000 distinct CDR3 sequences detected, around 21% appear once; the ten largest clones hold about a fifth. The sequences come from peripheral blood mononuclear cells (PBMCs), collected when the disease was refractory, from a patient treated with antithyroid drugs. The source of these receptors is a female donor with Graves disease.

This chain links TRBV5-4 with TRBJ2-5; perhaps TRBD2 as D (5 bases). In germline, CDR1 is SGHNT, CDR2 YYREEE (reference sequence). V lost 0 bases to trimming and J lost 2 bases, with 11 bases between them. The CDR3 runs 15 residues. The CDR3 spells CASSLGTAYQETQYF. CDR3 DNA: TGTGCCAGCAGCTTGGGGACTGCTTATCAAGAGACCCAGTACTTC.

V is TRBV19 and J is TRBJ1-2; 9 nucleotides align to TRBD1. The CDR3 spans 16 residues. CDR1 is LNHDA and CDR2 is SQIVND in the germline V gene (reference sequence). Losses at the gene ends were 4 bases for V and 4 bases for J; bases not matched to a gene: 10. The CDR3 bases are TGTGCCAGTAGTAATGCCCCTGTGACAGGGGGCTATGGCTACACCTTC. Protein sequence: CASSNAPVTGGYGYTF.